This is a list of T cell receptor beta chains from one sample in a study of identical twins. TCRdb re-analysed the 5' RACE reads in MiXCR, keeping a single row per CDR3 protein. Altogether 450,000 or so distinct CDR3 sequences are present, around 14% being singletons, with the ten largest covering around 0.48%. This sample was shared with a second study, whose subject was yellow fever vaccine responses in identical twins.

Source material: CD4+ T cells sorted from blood. Receptor source: a woman aged 18-35 years in good health. Each CDR3 is given with its conserved first and last residue. D genes are given only for firm matches. Clone size is not always given. Where it is, it says once, few, many or a class for expanded clones.

D gene,clone size,V gene,J gene,CDR3 DNA,CDR3 protein
TRBD2,once,TRBV2,TRBJ2-3,TGTGCCAGCCTAGCGGGAGGTATTGCAGATGCGCAGTATTTT,CASLAGGIADAQYF
.,many,TRBV12-3/TRBV12-4,TRBJ2-7,TGTGCCAGCAGTTTCGGGGAATCCTACGAGCAGTACTTC,CASSFGESYEQYF
TRBD1,.,TRBV7-3,TRBJ2-3,TGTGCCAGCAGCTGGGACAGGGCTCGTACAGATACGCAGTATTTT,CASSWDRARTDTQYF
TRBD1,few,TRBV5-4,TRBJ2-7,TGTGCCAGCGGACGGACAGGGGGTTACGAGCAGTACTTC,CASGRTGGYEQYF
.,.,TRBV5-5,TRBJ2-5,TGTGCCAGCAGCCCCGGAGCCAAAGAGACCCAGTACTTC,CASSPGAKETQYF
TRBD1,.,TRBV18,TRBJ1-6,TGTGCCAGCTCAGTGTCACAGGGGTATAATTCACCCCTCCACTTT,CASSVSQGYNSPLHF
TRBD1,many,TRBV29-1,TRBJ2-1,TGCAGCGTTGGAGGACAGGGCCATGAGCAGTTCTTC,CSVGGQGHEQFF
TRBD2,.,TRBV6-2/TRBV6-3,TRBJ2-1,TGTGCCAGCAGACCCGAGCGGGAGGGCCTCAATGAGCAGTTCTTC,CASRPEREGLNEQFF
TRBD1,.,TRBV29-1,TRBJ2-7,TGCAGCATACGGACAGGGGGAACCTACGAGCAGTACTTC,CSIRTGGTYEQYF
.,few,TRBV6-2/TRBV6-3,TRBJ2-7,TGTGCCAGCAGATCCGCGGGTTTGGTCCACGAGCAGTACTTC,CASRSAGLVHEQYF
.,.,TRBV7-2,TRBJ1-2,TGTGCCAGCAGCCGGAAGGGAGCGGACTATGGCTACACCTTC,CASSRKGADYGYTF
TRBD2,.,TRBV20-1,TRBJ2-7,TGCAGTGCGGGGTACGCTAGCGGATGGCTGGAGCAGTACTTC,CSAGYASGWLEQYF
.,.,TRBV20-1,TRBJ2-2,TGCAGTGCTAGAAAAGCTAGCGCCGGGGAGCTGTTTTTT,CSARKASAGELFF
TRBD2,many,TRBV24-1,TRBJ2-3,TGTGCCACCAGTGTTTTAGCGGGAGATACGCAGTATTTT,CATSVLAGDTQYF
TRBD2,.,TRBV9,TRBJ2-7,TGTGCCAGCAGCGTAGGCGAGCTAGCGGGAGTCTCCGAGCAGTACTTC,CASSVGELAGVSEQYF